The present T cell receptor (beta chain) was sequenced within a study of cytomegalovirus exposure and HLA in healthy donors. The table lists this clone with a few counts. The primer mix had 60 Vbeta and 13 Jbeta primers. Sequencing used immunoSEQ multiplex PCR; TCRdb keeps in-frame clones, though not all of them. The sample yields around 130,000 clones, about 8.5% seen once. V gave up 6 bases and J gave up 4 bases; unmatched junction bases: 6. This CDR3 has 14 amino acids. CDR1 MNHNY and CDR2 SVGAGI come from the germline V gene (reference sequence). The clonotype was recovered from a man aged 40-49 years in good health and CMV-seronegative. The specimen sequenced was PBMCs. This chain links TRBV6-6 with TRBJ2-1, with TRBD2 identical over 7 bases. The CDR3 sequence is CASSPGGVYNEQFF. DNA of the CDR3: TGTGCCAGCAGCCCTGGGGGGGTATACAATGAGCAGTTCTTC.